This TCR beta chain was obtained from a study of human thymus T cells. The method was immunoSEQ multiplex PCR; TCRdb's version includes in-frame clones alone and lacks a portion of them. The sample comprises 55,000 to 70,000 clones, around 94% of which are singletons, and over 5% rests with the top ten. V was pared by 6 bases and J by 3 bases, with 6 bases of the junction left unmatched. The CDR3 runs to 15 residues. CDR1 ENHRY and CDR2 SYGVKD come from the germline V gene. The chain employs TRBV10-3 and TRBJ2-2; 8 nucleotides agree with TRBD1. The sequenced sample was blood. The receptor was derived from a boy younger than two with a congenital heart defect but otherwise immunologically healthy. CDR3: CAIRPGTGDTGELFF. In DNA, the CDR3 is TGTGCCATCAGGCCCGGGACAGGTGACACCGGGGAGCTGTTTTTT.